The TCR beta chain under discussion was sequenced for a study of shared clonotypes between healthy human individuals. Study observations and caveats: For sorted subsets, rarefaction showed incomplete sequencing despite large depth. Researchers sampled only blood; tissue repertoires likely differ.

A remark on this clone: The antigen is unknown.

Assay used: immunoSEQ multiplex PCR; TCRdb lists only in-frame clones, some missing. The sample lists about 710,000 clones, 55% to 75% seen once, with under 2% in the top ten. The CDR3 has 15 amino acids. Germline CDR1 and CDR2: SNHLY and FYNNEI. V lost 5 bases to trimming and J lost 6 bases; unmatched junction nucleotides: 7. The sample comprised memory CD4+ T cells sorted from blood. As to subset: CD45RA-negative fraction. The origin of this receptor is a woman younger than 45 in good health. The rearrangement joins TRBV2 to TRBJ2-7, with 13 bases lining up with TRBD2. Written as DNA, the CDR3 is TGTGCCAGCAGTTTTCGACTAGCGGGAGGCAGCGAGCAGTACTTC. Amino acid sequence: CASSFRLAGGSEQYF. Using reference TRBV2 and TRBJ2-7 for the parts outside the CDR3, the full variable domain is EPEVTQTPSHQVTQMGQEVILRCVPISNHLYFYWYRQILGQKVEFLVSFYNNEISEKSEIFDDQFSVERPDGSNFTLKIRSTKLEDSAMYFCASSFRLAGGSEQYFGPGTRLTVT.